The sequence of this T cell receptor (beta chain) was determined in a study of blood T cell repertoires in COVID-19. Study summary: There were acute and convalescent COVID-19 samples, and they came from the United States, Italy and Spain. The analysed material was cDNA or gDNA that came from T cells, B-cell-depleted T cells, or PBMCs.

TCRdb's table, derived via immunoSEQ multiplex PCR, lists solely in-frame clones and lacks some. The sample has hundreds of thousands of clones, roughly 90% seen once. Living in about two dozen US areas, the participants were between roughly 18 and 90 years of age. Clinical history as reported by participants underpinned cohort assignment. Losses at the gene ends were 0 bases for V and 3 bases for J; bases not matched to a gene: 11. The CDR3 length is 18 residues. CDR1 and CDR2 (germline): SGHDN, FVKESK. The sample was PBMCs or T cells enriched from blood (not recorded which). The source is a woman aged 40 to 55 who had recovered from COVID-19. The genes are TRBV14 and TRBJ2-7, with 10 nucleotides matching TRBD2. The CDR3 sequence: CASSQDRASGGLGYEQYF. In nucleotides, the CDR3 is TGTGCCAGCAGCCAAGATCGGGCTAGCGGGGGCCTGGGCTACGAGCAGTACTTC.